This TCR beta chain was found in a study of T cells after yellow fever vaccination. Study-wide background: For low cell numbers, libraries were made with SMART-Seq v4 Ultra Low Input.

In TCRdb, the 5' RACE reads were re-called with MiXCR into one record per CDR3 protein. The table has about 350,000 distinct CDR3 sequences, under 15% seen once. Study outcomes and limitations: Booster samples showed a return of most primary-vaccination clones (approximately 95% CD4, around 85% CD8). Abundant clonotypes from the bulk population could get into FACS-sorted repertoires as contaminants.

Germline V CDR1 and CDR2: MNHNS, SASEGT. V shed 6 bases and J shed 4 bases, with 20 bases lying between them. This CDR3 contains 16 residues. This clonotype was counted between two and nine times. The antigen remains unidentified. Here the sequenced sample was CD4+ T cells sorted from PBMCs, taken 15 days after the yellow fever booster vaccination. The receptor was isolated from a man aged 18-30 years who received the YFV17D yellow fever vaccine. V usage is TRBV6-1 and J usage is TRBJ2-3, with a weak D call TRBD2 (6 bases). The CDR3 spells CASSDTGGGASDTQYF. In nucleotides, the CDR3 is TGTGCCAGCAGCGACACCGGTGGCGGGGCCTCAGATACGCAGTATTTT.